Presented here are 29 T cell receptor beta chains from one specimen sequenced in a study of long-term antiretroviral therapy in people with HIV. Investigators performed immunoSEQ version v3.0 at survey level. Here immunoSEQ multiplex PCR was the method, and the copy in TCRdb shows in-frame clones only, minus some. The profile shows 30,000 to 40,000 clones, about 90% of them singletons. Sequenced here: unsorted PBMCs, sampled 1.1 years after starting antiretroviral therapy. The receptors were sampled from a young man with HIV.

This clone occurred a few times. This chain uses TRBV4-3 with TRBJ1-4, with no clear D. With 0 bases removed from V and 10 bases from J, the gap between germline ends came to 18 bases. Germline V lookup: CDR1 LGHNA, CDR2 YSLEER. The CDR3 is 16 residues long. CDR3: CASSQDFGFSWRKLFF. The DNA of the CDR3 is TGCGCCAGCAGCCAAGATTTCGGGTTCTCGTGGAGAAAACTGTTTTTT.

The rearrangement links TRBV6-5 to TRBJ1-1, with TRBD1 as a possible D gene (5 bases). Germline V gene sequence: CDR1 MNHEY, CDR2 SVGAGI. This CDR3 comprises 13 residues. Trimming took off 6 bases at V and 6 bases at J, with 14 bases between the two ends. The CDR3 here is CASSPYGGAEAFF. CDR3 DNA sequence: TGTGCCAGCAGCCCCTATGGGGGGGCTGAAGCTTTCTTT.

The chain joins TRBV6-4 to TRBJ2-1; D unresolved. Germline V gene sequence: CDR1 MRHNA, CDR2 SNTAGT. This CDR3 spans 16 amino acids. Trimming shortened V by 3 bases and J by 1 base, and 13 bases separated the two germline ends. The CDR3 region has the DNA TGTGCCAGCAGTGAGTATTTTTATGAGTCCTACAATGAGCAGTTCTTC. Its protein is CASSEYFYESYNEQFF.

This sequence joins TRBV6-1 and TRBJ1-2; a possible D gene is TRBD1 (5 bases). The CDR3 sequence is 13 residues long. CDR1 is MNHNS, CDR2 SASEGT, per germline. V lost 4 bases, J lost 8 bases, and 14 bases lay in between. The CDR3 coding sequence is TGTGCCAGCAGTGTAGAAAGAGGGGTCGGCTACACCTTC. This translates into CASSVERGVGYTF.

The CDR3 here is CASSLVASGPSRHNEQFF. The CDR3 coding sequence is TGTGCCAGCAGCTTAGTGGCTAGCGGGCCCTCGCGGCACAATGAGCAGTTCTTC. The rearrangement uses TRBV7-8 and TRBJ2-1; TRBD2 matches 8 bases. V lost 1 base and J lost 5; bases outside the gene matches: 13. This CDR3 is 18 amino acids long. Germline CDR1 is SGHVS and CDR2 is FQNEAQ. Using reference TRBV7-8 and TRBJ2-1 for the parts outside the CDR3, the full variable domain is GAGVSQSPRYKVAKRGQDVALRCDPISGHVSLFWYQQALGQGPEFLTYFQNEAQLDKSGLPSDRFFAERPEGSVSTLKIQRTQQEDSAVYLCASSLVASGPSRHNEQFFGPGTRLTVL.

The chain employs TRBV13 and TRBJ2-7; D is ambiguous. CDR1 is PRHDT and CDR2 is FYEKMQ in the germline V gene (reference sequence). Trimming cost V 4 bases and J 5 bases, with 15 bases left between them. The CDR3 extends over 14 amino acids. The CDR3 reads CASSSSLGINEQYF. CDR3 in DNA: TGTGCCAGCAGCTCCTCCCTCGGCATCAACGAGCAGTACTTC.

The chain combines TRBV5-6 with TRBJ1-2; TRBD1 is a possible D gene (5 bases). Trimming stripped 4 bases from V and 4 bases from J, with 14 bases between. CDR3 length: 14 residues. The V gene's germline CDR1 is SGHDT and CDR2 YYEEEE. CDR3 sequence: CASSQLRGSYGYTF. CDR3 bases: TGTGCCAGCAGCCAATTAAGGGGTTCCTATGGCTACACCTTC.

V and J are TRBV9 and TRBJ2-1, with D perhaps assigned TRBD1 or TRBD2 (5 bases each). CDR3 length equals 14 residues. V dropped 3 bases and J dropped 3 bases, with 10 bases sitting between them. Germline V gene lookup returns CDR1 SGDLS and CDR2 YYNGEE. CDR3 protein: CASSARDLYNEQFF. DNA of the CDR3: TGTGCCAGCAGCGCGAGGGACCTCTACAATGAGCAGTTCTTC.

The chain has TRBV13 and TRBJ2-7, with 8 bases aligning to TRBD2. V was clipped by 0 bases and J by 3 bases; unmatched bases: 1. Germline V gene lookup returns CDR1 PRHDT and CDR2 FYEKMQ (reference sequence). The CDR3 is made up of 14 amino acids. CDR3 in amino acids: CASSLGTSGYEQYF. The CDR3 DNA sequence: TGTGCCAGCAGCTTAGGTACTAGCGGCTACGAGCAGTACTTC.

The chain links TRBV14 to TRBJ2-7; 8 bases map to TRBD1. Trimming removed 2 bases from V and 5 bases from J; junction bases left unmatched: 8. CDR1 SGHDN and CDR2 FVKESK come from the germline V gene. This CDR3 spans 15 amino acids. The CDR3: CASSQTSGQGDEQYF. CDR3 in DNA: TGTGCCAGCAGCCAAACTTCCGGACAGGGAGACGAGCAGTACTTC.

The chain joins TRBV6-1 to TRBJ2-3; unclear D gene. With 4 bases removed from V and 2 bases from J, the gap between germline ends came to 7 bases. Germline CDR1 MNHNS, CDR2 SASEGT. The CDR3 is 13 amino acids. As DNA, the CDR3 is TGTGCCAGCAGTGTCGGGTTCACAGATACGCAGTATTTT. Residues: CASSVGFTDTQYF.

The chain joins TRBV6-1 to TRBJ2-3; possibly TRBD2 for D (5 bases). CDR1 is MNHNS and CDR2 is SASEGT in the germline V gene. The CDR3 has 14 residues. V lost 4 bases, J lost 2 bases, and 10 bases lay in between. The CDR3 region is CASSGLQLTDTQYF. Here the CDR3 DNA reads TGTGCCAGCAGTGGACTACAACTCACAGATACGCAGTATTTT.

The rearrangement links TRBV6-1 to TRBJ2-1; weak D call: TRBD1 (6 bases). V was trimmed by 7 bases and J by 10 bases, leaving 14 bases between them. CDR3 length: 12 residues. CDR1 is MNHNS and CDR2 is SASEGT in the germline V gene. The CDR3 spells CASNLGAGEQFF. The DNA of the CDR3 is TGTGCCAGCAATCTGGGGGCCGGGGAGCAGTTCTTC.

The V gene is TRBV28, the J gene TRBJ2-3; 10 bases align to TRBD2. Germline trimming cut 5 bases from V and 6 bases from J; bases unmatched to any gene: 8. CDR3 length equals 15 residues. The germline V gene encodes CDR1 MDHEN and CDR2 SYDVKM. The CDR3 loop is CASSPLAGRADTQYF. The DNA for the CDR3 is TGTGCCAGCAGTCCACTAGCGGGAAGGGCGGATACGCAGTATTTT.

There are a few counts of this clone. The chain carries TRBV9 and TRBJ1-5; D not resolved. CDR3 size: 17 residues. Deletions cut 0 bases from V and 3 bases from J, with 16 bases between. Germline values: CDR1 SGDLS, CDR2 YYNGEE. CDR3 sequence reads: CASSVGYDVRPNQPQHF. In nucleotides, the CDR3 is TGTGCCAGCAGCGTAGGTTATGATGTCAGACCCAATCAGCCCCAGCATTTT.

J is TRBJ2-1 and V is TRBV18; D is perhaps TRBD1 or TRBD2 (5 bases each). Trimming stripped 6 bases from V and 2 bases from J, with 8 bases between. Per germline, CDR1 KGHSH and CDR2 LQKENI. The CDR3 consists of 13 residues. CDR3 loop: CASSGATYNEQFF. DNA for the CDR3: TGTGCCAGCTCCGGGGCTACCTACAATGAGCAGTTCTTC. The full variable domain, with the rest looked up from reference TRBV18 and TRBJ2-1, is NAGVMQNPRHLVRRRGQEARLRCSPMKGHSHVYWYRQLPEEGLKFMVYLQKENIIDESGMPKERFSAEFPKEGPSILRIQQVVRGDSAAYFCASSGATYNEQFFGPGTRLTVL.

The CDR3 here is CATRAAGTEAFF. CDR3 nucleotide sequence: TGTGCCACCCGGGCGGCGGGCACTGAAGCTTTCTTT. The J gene is TRBJ1-1, the V gene TRBV10-3; D uncertain. There are 12 residues in the CDR3. CDR1 and CDR2 from the germline V gene are ENHRY and SYGVKD. Between the trimmed V and J ends, which lost 10 bases and 4 bases, there was a span of 13 bases.

The rearrangement joins TRBV4-2 to TRBJ2-1, with unresolved D. This CDR3 comprises 16 residues. Germline CDR1 reads LGHNA; CDR2 reads YNFKEQ. Between the trimmed V and J ends, which lost 0 bases and 0 bases, there was a span of 9 bases. CDR3 protein: CASSQEASNSYNEQFF. DNA for the CDR3: TGTGCCAGCAGCCAAGAAGCCTCAAACTCCTACAATGAGCAGTTCTTC.

The CDR3 DNA sequence: TGTGCCAGCTCACCAACGGACAGCCAAAATGAGCAGTTCTTC. Amino acid sequence: CASSPTDSQNEQFF. The genes are TRBV18 and TRBJ2-1; TRBD1 is a possible D gene (6 bases). V shed 2 bases and J shed 7 bases, with 12 bases lying between them. CDR1 and CDR2 from the germline V gene are KGHSH and LQKENI. There are 14 residues in the CDR3.

The J gene is TRBJ2-1, the V gene TRBV4-1; 11 nucleotides line up with TRBD2. With 0 bases clipped from V and 6 bases from J, the junction kept 4 bases outside the gene matches. In germline, CDR1 is MGHRA, CDR2 YSYEKL. The CDR3 loop spans 16 amino acids. The CDR3 region has the DNA TGCGCCAGCAGCCAAGACCCGGGACTAGCGGTCAATGAGCAGTTCTTC. This encodes CASSQDPGLAVNEQFF.

The chain carries TRBV9 and TRBJ1-2; D gene ambiguous. The CDR3 sequence is 13 residues long. Trimming removed 0 bases from V and 9 bases from J, with 12 bases in between. CDR1 and CDR2 (germline): SGDLS, YYNGEE. The CDR3 DNA follows: TGTGCCAGCAGCGTAGCGGAGGGTATGAGCTACACCTTC. Protein: CASSVAEGMSYTF.

This clone showed up just once. The V gene is TRBV5-1, the J gene TRBJ1-4; 9 bases map to TRBD1. Germline loops: CDR1 SGHRS, CDR2 YFSETQ. Trimming cost V 4 bases and J 5 bases; bases outside gene matches: 6. The CDR3 has 15 amino acids. Written as DNA, the CDR3 is TGCGCCAGCAGCACCGCCGGGACAGGGAATGAAAAACTGTTTTTT. Its protein is CASSTAGTGNEKLFF.

The chain recombines TRBV19 with TRBJ2-1; 8 bases align to TRBD1. This CDR3 has 14 residues. Trimming at V came to 5 bases and at J to 8 bases, leaving 8 bases not matched to a gene. From germline, CDR1 is LNHDA and CDR2 SQIVND (reference sequence). The CDR3 here is CASSPRTGSDEQFF. The CDR3 DNA is TGTGCCAGTAGTCCCCGGACAGGGTCGGATGAGCAGTTCTTC.

V gene TRBV7-2 combines with J gene TRBJ1-2; the match to TRBD1 covers 9 bases. This CDR3 spans 17 amino acids. Per germline, CDR1 SGHTA and CDR2 FQGNSA. V shed 4 bases, J shed 4 bases, and the junction held 13 bases outside the gene matches. The CDR3 loop reads CASSSGQGFIRGYGYTF. As DNA, the CDR3 is TGTGCCAGCAGCTCAGGACAGGGGTTCATTCGGGGCTATGGCTACACCTTC.

The gene calls are TRBV6-1 and TRBJ2-7, with D perhaps TRBD1 or TRBD2 (5 bases each). Deletions cut 3 bases from V and 1 base from J, with 16 bases between. CDR3 length: 16 residues. From germline, CDR1 is MNHNS and CDR2 SASEGT. The CDR3 DNA reads TGTGCCAGCAGTGATGAGTTTGGGGGAACGTCCTACGAGCAGTACTTC. It codes for CASSDEFGGTSYEQYF.

The V and J genes are TRBV18 and TRBJ2-7; either TRBD1 or TRBD2 may supply D (5 bases each). The CDR3 totals 14 residues. Trimming removed 3 bases from V and 5 bases from J, with 14 bases in between. Looked up from germline, CDR1 is KGHSH and CDR2 is LQKENI. The CDR3 spells CASSPNSGTDEQYF. CDR3 coding DNA: TGTGCCAGCTCACCGAACTCCGGGACCGACGAGCAGTACTTC.

The chain combines TRBV7-9 with TRBJ2-2; TRBD1 aligns across 8 bases. The CDR3 length is 12 residues. V gave up 9 bases and J gave up 9 bases; unmatched junction bases: 6. Per germline, CDR1 SEHNR and CDR2 FQNEAQ (reference sequence). In nucleotides, the CDR3 is TGTGCCAGAGGACAGGGAGTACGGGAGCTGTTTTTT. Translation: CARGQGVRELFF. Filled out from reference TRBV7-9 and TRBJ2-2, the complete variable domain reads DTGVSQNPRHKITKRGQNVTFRCDPISEHNRLYWYRQTLGQGPEFLTYFQNEAQLEKSRLLSDRFSAERPKGSFSTLEIQRTEQGDSAMYLCARGQGVRELFFGEGSRLTVL.

J is TRBJ2-1 and V is TRBV5-1; 11 positions agree with TRBD2. CDR1 and CDR2 (germline): SGHRS, YFSETQ. The CDR3 spans 17 residues. V was clipped by 3 bases and J by 7 bases; unmatched bases: 12. The chain's CDR3 is CASSWAPGTSGLNEQFF. CDR3 DNA: TGCGCCAGCAGCTGGGCCCCCGGGACTAGCGGTCTAAATGAGCAGTTCTTC.

The chain has TRBV27 and TRBJ1-1; D perhaps matches TRBD1 (6 bases). Trimming cost V 5 bases and J 2 bases, with 18 bases left between them. Germline CDR1 and CDR2: MNHEY and SMNVEV (reference sequence). The CDR3 runs to 16 residues. CDR3: CASSPLAGAFNTEAFF. CDR3 DNA: TGTGCCAGCAGTCCATTGGCAGGGGCCTTTAACACTGAAGCTTTCTTT.